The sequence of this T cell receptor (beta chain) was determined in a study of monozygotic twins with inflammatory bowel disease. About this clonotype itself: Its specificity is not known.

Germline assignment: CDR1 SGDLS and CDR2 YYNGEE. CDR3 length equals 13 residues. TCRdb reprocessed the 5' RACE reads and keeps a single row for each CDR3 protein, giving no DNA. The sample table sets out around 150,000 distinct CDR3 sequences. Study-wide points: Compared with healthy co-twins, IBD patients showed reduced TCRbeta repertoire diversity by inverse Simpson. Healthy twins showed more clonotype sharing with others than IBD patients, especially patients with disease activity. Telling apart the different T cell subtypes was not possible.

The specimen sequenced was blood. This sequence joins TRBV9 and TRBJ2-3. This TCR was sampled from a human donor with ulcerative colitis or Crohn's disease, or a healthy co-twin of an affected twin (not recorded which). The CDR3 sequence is CASSPSIADTQYF.